Listed below are T cell receptor beta chains from one sample, sequenced in a study of cytomegalovirus exposure and HLA in healthy donors. Repertoires were generated with immunoSEQ multiplex PCR, while TCRdb's copy carries only in-frame clones and drops some. Of around 63,000 clones in the sample, around four fifths were seen once. Sequences were obtained from PBMCs. Receptors were obtained from a woman between 25 and 40 years old in good health and CMV-seronegative. The CDR3 runs from the conserved cysteine through the conserved F or W. The order of the fields is clone size, CDR3 length, D gene, J gene, V gene, CDR3 DNA, CDR3 protein. The D gene is left open where the match is weak. A row's size may be missing; if present it is once, few, many or a size class.

clone_size: .; cdr3_length: 12; d_call: .; j_call: TRBJ1-5; v_call: TRBV7-9; cdr3_nt: TGTGCCAGCAGCAACACAGACCAGCCCCAGCATTTT; cdr3_aa: CASSNTDQPQHF
clone_size: .; cdr3_length: 15; d_call: .; j_call: TRBJ2-3; v_call: TRBV2; cdr3_nt: TGTGCCAGCTCAGGGGGGAGTATAAGCACAGATACGCAGTATTTT; cdr3_aa: CASSGGSISTDTQYF
clone_size: few; cdr3_length: 17; d_call: TRBD2; j_call: TRBJ2-3; v_call: TRBV18; cdr3_nt: TGTGCCAGCTCACCACCTCTTCAGCGGGGGGCGAAAGATACGCAGTATTTT; cdr3_aa: CASSPPLQRGAKDTQYF
clone_size: .; cdr3_length: 13; d_call: .; j_call: TRBJ1-2; v_call: TRBV30; cdr3_nt: TGTGCCTGGAGTGTTGGTCAGCCGGGGGGCTACACCTTC; cdr3_aa: CAWSVGQPGGYTF
clone_size: .; cdr3_length: 14; d_call: TRBD1; j_call: TRBJ2-7; v_call: TRBV30; cdr3_nt: TGTGCCTGGAGTGACACGACAGGGTTGGACGAGCAGTACTTC; cdr3_aa: CAWSDTTGLDEQYF
clone_size: .; cdr3_length: 18; d_call: .; j_call: TRBJ1-2; v_call: TRBV13; cdr3_nt: TGTGCCAGCAGCTCCCGGACAGTCGGTATGATACCTAACTATGGCTACACCTTC; cdr3_aa: CASSSRTVGMIPNYGYTF
clone_size: .; cdr3_length: 14; d_call: .; j_call: TRBJ1-1; v_call: TRBV7-2; cdr3_nt: TGTGCCAGCAGCTCGATCTGGGGGGTCACTGAAGCTTTCTTT; cdr3_aa: CASSSIWGVTEAFF
clone_size: few; cdr3_length: 15; d_call: TRBD1; j_call: TRBJ2-1; v_call: TRBV6-5; cdr3_nt: TGTGCCAGCAAGATGGGGACAGGGGGCTACCCAGAGCAGTTCTTC; cdr3_aa: CASKMGTGGYPEQFF
clone_size: .; cdr3_length: 13; d_call: .; j_call: TRBJ2-7; v_call: TRBV4-1; cdr3_nt: TGCGCCAGCAGCCTATTAACAGGGAACGAGCAGTACTTC; cdr3_aa: CASSLLTGNEQYF
clone_size: .; cdr3_length: 13; d_call: .; j_call: TRBJ1-2; v_call: TRBV5-1; cdr3_nt: TGCGCCAGCAGCTTGTGGGGGGATGATGGCTACACCTTC; cdr3_aa: CASSLWGDDGYTF
clone_size: .; cdr3_length: 13; d_call: TRBD1; j_call: TRBJ1-5; v_call: TRBV2; cdr3_nt: TGTGCCAGCAGTACAGGGGGGAATCAGCCCCAGCATTTT; cdr3_aa: CASSTGGNQPQHF
clone_size: .; cdr3_length: 12; d_call: .; j_call: TRBJ1-5; v_call: TRBV7-2; cdr3_nt: TGTGCCAGCAGCCCAGCGTATCAGCCCCAGCATTTT; cdr3_aa: CASSPAYQPQHF
clone_size: .; cdr3_length: 15; d_call: .; j_call: TRBJ2-2; v_call: TRBV9; cdr3_nt: TGTGCCAGCAGGGCGGGGCTAGCGAACACCGGGGAGCTGTTTTTT; cdr3_aa: CASRAGLANTGELFF
clone_size: once; cdr3_length: 15; d_call: TRBD1; j_call: TRBJ2-3; v_call: TRBV2; cdr3_nt: TGTGCCAGCAGTGACAGACAGGGGATTACAGATACGCAGTATTTT; cdr3_aa: CASSDRQGITDTQYF
clone_size: .; cdr3_length: 14; d_call: TRBD2; j_call: TRBJ2-1; v_call: TRBV11-2; cdr3_nt: TGTGCCAGCAGCAGGGGCGGGGGGTACAATGAGCAGTTCTTC; cdr3_aa: CASSRGGGYNEQFF
clone_size: .; cdr3_length: 13; d_call: TRBD1; j_call: TRBJ1-3; v_call: TRBV4-1; cdr3_nt: TGCGCCAGCGGACAGGTCTCTGGAAACACCATATATTTT; cdr3_aa: CASGQVSGNTIYF
clone_size: .; cdr3_length: 10; d_call: .; j_call: TRBJ2-1; v_call: TRBV6-6; cdr3_nt: TGTGCCATAGGGGGAAATGAGCAGTTCTTC; cdr3_aa: CAIGGNEQFF
clone_size: .; cdr3_length: 13; d_call: .; j_call: TRBJ2-5; v_call: TRBV29-1; cdr3_nt: TGCAGCGTTGAAGATCGCGGCAGAGAGACCCAGTACTTC; cdr3_aa: CSVEDRGRETQYF
clone_size: .; cdr3_length: 17; d_call: .; j_call: TRBJ1-2; v_call: TRBV7-9; cdr3_nt: TGTGCCAGCACCCGTTCCGGGACATCCCCCGGGAACTATGGCTACACCTTC; cdr3_aa: CASTRSGTSPGNYGYTF
clone_size: .; cdr3_length: 16; d_call: .; j_call: TRBJ1-4; v_call: TRBV4-2; cdr3_nt: TGTGCCAGCAGCCCCAGGCGGGGCGGGGCGGGAGAAAAACTGTTTTTT; cdr3_aa: CASSPRRGGAGEKLFF
clone_size: .; cdr3_length: 18; d_call: .; j_call: TRBJ2-5; v_call: TRBV14; cdr3_nt: TGTGCCAGCAGCCAAGGTAAGCCCCCGGGTGGCGGTAGGGAGACCCAGTACTTC; cdr3_aa: CASSQGKPPGGGRETQYF
clone_size: .; cdr3_length: 15; d_call: TRBD1; j_call: TRBJ1-5; v_call: TRBV15; cdr3_nt: TGTGCCACCAGTAAAGGACAGGCTAGCAATCAGCCCCAGCATTTT; cdr3_aa: CATSKGQASNQPQHF
clone_size: .; cdr3_length: 15; d_call: .; j_call: TRBJ2-7; v_call: TRBV27; cdr3_nt: TGTGCCAGCAGTTTAAAACCCGAAGGGGTTTACGAGCAGTACTTC; cdr3_aa: CASSLKPEGVYEQYF
clone_size: .; cdr3_length: 12; d_call: .; j_call: TRBJ1-1; v_call: TRBV15; cdr3_nt: TGTGCCACCAGCAGAGTTCCACCGGTCGCTTTCTTT; cdr3_aa: CATSRVPPVAFF
clone_size: .; cdr3_length: 14; d_call: .; j_call: TRBJ1-5; v_call: TRBV19; cdr3_nt: TGTGCCAGTAGTAGGACAGTTTCCAATCAGCCCCAGCATTTT; cdr3_aa: CASSRTVSNQPQHF
clone_size: .; cdr3_length: 13; d_call: TRBD1; j_call: TRBJ1-5; v_call: TRBV29-1; cdr3_nt: TGCAGCGTCGGGACAGATAGCAATCAGCCCCAGCATTTT; cdr3_aa: CSVGTDSNQPQHF
clone_size: .; cdr3_length: 16; d_call: TRBD1; j_call: TRBJ1-4; v_call: TRBV7-9; cdr3_nt: TGTGCCAGCAGCTTAAGGGGACAGGGTTATTTTGAAAAACTGTTTTTT; cdr3_aa: CASSLRGQGYFEKLFF
clone_size: .; cdr3_length: 16; d_call: TRBD2; j_call: TRBJ2-1; v_call: TRBV30; cdr3_nt: TGTGCCTGGAGGGGGGGACTAGCGGGGTCCTACAATGAGCAGTTCTTC; cdr3_aa: CAWRGGLAGSYNEQFF
clone_size: .; cdr3_length: 15; d_call: .; j_call: TRBJ2-2; v_call: TRBV21-1; cdr3_nt: TGTGCCAGCAGCAAACTCGGGAGACGCACCGGGGAGCTGTTTTTT; cdr3_aa: CASSKLGRRTGELFF
clone_size: once; cdr3_length: 15; d_call: TRBD1; j_call: TRBJ1-5; v_call: TRBV6-5; cdr3_nt: TGTGCCAGCAGACGTAAAGGACAGGGCGCCCAGCCCCAGCATTTT; cdr3_aa: CASRRKGQGAQPQHF
clone_size: .; cdr3_length: 17; d_call: .; j_call: TRBJ1-5; v_call: TRBV19; cdr3_nt: TGTGCCAGTAGTATGACCCACGTGGGGGCGAGCAATCAGCCCCAGCATTTT; cdr3_aa: CASSMTHVGASNQPQHF
clone_size: .; cdr3_length: 15; d_call: TRBD1; j_call: TRBJ2-3; v_call: TRBV10-3; cdr3_nt: TGTGCCATCAGCTCTAGACAGGGTGGCACAGATACGCAGTATTTT; cdr3_aa: CAISSRQGGTDTQYF
clone_size: .; cdr3_length: 14; d_call: .; j_call: TRBJ1-1; v_call: TRBV5-1; cdr3_nt: TGCGCCAGCAGCCCCTGGGGGGGGTACACTGAAGCTTTCTTT; cdr3_aa: CASSPWGGYTEAFF
clone_size: .; cdr3_length: 12; d_call: TRBD1; j_call: TRBJ1-1; v_call: TRBV30; cdr3_nt: TGTGCCTGGAGTTCAGGGGGCCCTGAAGCTTTCTTT; cdr3_aa: CAWSSGGPEAFF
clone_size: .; cdr3_length: 13; d_call: TRBD1; j_call: TRBJ1-1; v_call: TRBV2; cdr3_nt: TGTGCCAGCAGGGACAGGGCGAATACTGAAGCTTTCTTT; cdr3_aa: CASRDRANTEAFF
clone_size: .; cdr3_length: 13; d_call: TRBD1; j_call: TRBJ2-7; v_call: TRBV6-5; cdr3_nt: TGTGCCGTTGCCTCCGGGACAGGGCTCGAGCAGTACTTC; cdr3_aa: CAVASGTGLEQYF
clone_size: .; cdr3_length: 14; d_call: TRBD1; j_call: TRBJ1-2; v_call: TRBV19; cdr3_nt: TGTGCCAGTAGTTACCCGGGACAGGGAAGTGGCTACACCTTC; cdr3_aa: CASSYPGQGSGYTF
clone_size: .; cdr3_length: 13; d_call: .; j_call: TRBJ1-6; v_call: TRBV11-3; cdr3_nt: TGTGCCAGCCAAGGGGGGGAGAATTCACCCCTCCACTTT; cdr3_aa: CASQGGENSPLHF
clone_size: .; cdr3_length: 15; d_call: TRBD1; j_call: TRBJ1-5; v_call: TRBV19; cdr3_nt: TGTGCCAGTAGTATAAAAGGGACAGGGAATCAGCCCCAGCATTTT; cdr3_aa: CASSIKGTGNQPQHF
clone_size: .; cdr3_length: 15; d_call: TRBD2; j_call: TRBJ2-1; v_call: TRBV19; cdr3_nt: TGTGCCAGTAGTTCCCTAGCGGGAAAGTGGGATGAGCAGTTCTTC; cdr3_aa: CASSSLAGKWDEQFF
clone_size: .; cdr3_length: 17; d_call: TRBD2; j_call: TRBJ2-3; v_call: TRBV9; cdr3_nt: TGTGCCAGCAGCCCTCTAGCGGGAGGGCCCGGGGCAGATACGCAGTATTTT; cdr3_aa: CASSPLAGGPGADTQYF
clone_size: .; cdr3_length: 13; d_call: .; j_call: TRBJ1-2; v_call: TRBV2; cdr3_nt: TGTGCCAGCAGGGGGGGGCCTATCTATGGCTACACCTTC; cdr3_aa: CASRGGPIYGYTF
clone_size: .; cdr3_length: 15; d_call: .; j_call: TRBJ1-1; v_call: TRBV18; cdr3_nt: TGTGCCAGCTCACCACAGGGAGCTCAGAACACTGAAGCTTTCTTT; cdr3_aa: CASSPQGAQNTEAFF
clone_size: once; cdr3_length: 17; d_call: TRBD2; j_call: TRBJ2-7; v_call: TRBV10-3; cdr3_nt: TGTGCCATCAGTGCCGGGACTAGCGGCGGGACCTCCTACGAGCAGTACTTC; cdr3_aa: CAISAGTSGGTSYEQYF
clone_size: .; cdr3_length: 16; d_call: .; j_call: TRBJ1-6; v_call: TRBV23-1; cdr3_nt: TGCGCCAGCAGTCAAAACCGGGGGTGGAGGAATTCACCCCTCCACTTT; cdr3_aa: CASSQNRGWRNSPLHF
clone_size: .; cdr3_length: 15; d_call: TRBD2; j_call: TRBJ2-1; v_call: TRBV15; cdr3_nt: TGTGCCACCAGCAGTGCAGCGGGAGGGGAAAATGAGCAGTTCTTC; cdr3_aa: CATSSAAGGENEQFF
clone_size: .; cdr3_length: 15; d_call: TRBD2; j_call: TRBJ2-3; v_call: TRBV6-4; cdr3_nt: TGTGCCAGCAGTGAACGGCTAGCGGGCACAGATACGCAGTATTTT; cdr3_aa: CASSERLAGTDTQYF
clone_size: .; cdr3_length: 14; d_call: .; j_call: TRBJ2-1; v_call: TRBV7-9; cdr3_nt: TGTGCCAGCAGCTTCTCATCAGGGTTGGGGATTACCCTCTTC; cdr3_aa: CASSFSSGLGITLF
clone_size: .; cdr3_length: 15; d_call: .; j_call: TRBJ2-1; v_call: TRBV12-5; cdr3_nt: TGTGCTAGTGGTTTGGTACCCCTCCTCAGGAATGAGCAGTTCTTC; cdr3_aa: CASGLVPLLRNEQFF
clone_size: few; cdr3_length: 12; d_call: .; j_call: TRBJ1-5; v_call: TRBV7-2; cdr3_nt: TGTGCCAGCAGCTCTTATAATCAGCCCCAGCATTTT; cdr3_aa: CASSSYNQPQHF
clone_size: .; cdr3_length: 17; d_call: .; j_call: TRBJ1-1; v_call: TRBV5-1; cdr3_nt: TGCGCCAGCAGCCCATTAAGGGGGGGGGCAACGGCCTATGAAGCTTTCTTT; cdr3_aa: CASSPLRGGATAYEAFF
clone_size: .; cdr3_length: 17; d_call: TRBD2; j_call: TRBJ2-6; v_call: TRBV30; cdr3_nt: TGTGCCTGGGAGCGACTAGCGGGGCCGTCTGGGGCCAACGTCCTGACTTTC; cdr3_aa: CAWERLAGPSGANVLTF
clone_size: .; cdr3_length: 16; d_call: .; j_call: TRBJ1-3; v_call: TRBV9; cdr3_nt: TGTGCCAGCAGCGCATCCGGGTCTATACCTGGAAACACCATATATTTT; cdr3_aa: CASSASGSIPGNTIYF
clone_size: .; cdr3_length: 15; d_call: TRBD1; j_call: TRBJ1-1; v_call: TRBV28; cdr3_nt: TGTGCCAGCAGTTTACAGGGGGGTCTTACGGCTGAAGCTTTCTTT; cdr3_aa: CASSLQGGLTAEAFF
clone_size: .; cdr3_length: 12; d_call: .; j_call: TRBJ2-1; v_call: TRBV7-2; cdr3_nt: TGTGCCAGCAGCTCCTACCTGAATGAGCAGTTCTTC; cdr3_aa: CASSSYLNEQFF
clone_size: few; cdr3_length: 16; d_call: TRBD1; j_call: TRBJ2-7; v_call: TRBV7-2; cdr3_nt: TGTGCCAGCAGCTTAGCCTGGGACAGGCCCACCTACGAGCAGTACTTC; cdr3_aa: CASSLAWDRPTYEQYF
clone_size: .; cdr3_length: 16; d_call: .; j_call: TRBJ2-4; v_call: TRBV19; cdr3_nt: TGTGCCAGTAGTCCCCTTCAGGGAAGCCCAGGAAACATTCAGTACTTC; cdr3_aa: CASSPLQGSPGNIQYF
clone_size: once; cdr3_length: 14; d_call: .; j_call: TRBJ1-1; v_call: TRBV9; cdr3_nt: TGTGCCAGCAGCGTAGGACAGGTCAGGACTGAAGCTTTCTTT; cdr3_aa: CASSVGQVRTEAFF
clone_size: .; cdr3_length: 14; d_call: .; j_call: TRBJ1-1; v_call: TRBV6-1; cdr3_nt: TGTGCCAGTGGACACCTTCAAATGAACACTGAAGCTTTCTTT; cdr3_aa: CASGHLQMNTEAFF
clone_size: .; cdr3_length: 13; d_call: TRBD1; j_call: TRBJ2-7; v_call: TRBV7-9; cdr3_nt: TGTTCCAGCAGCTTTCCACAGGGGGACGAGCAGTACTTC; cdr3_aa: CSSSFPQGDEQYF